Listed below are T cell receptor beta chains from one sample, sequenced in a study of cytomegalovirus exposure and HLA in healthy donors. This table comes from immunoSEQ multiplex PCR, and its TCRdb copy is limited to in-frame clones, with some not included. The sample holds roughly 120,000 clones, around 78% seen once. Specimen: PBMCs. All receptors come from a man between 35 and 55 years old in good health and CMV-seronegative. The CDR3 runs from the conserved cysteine through the conserved F or W. A D gene is named only where the DNA matches it firmly. Clone size is not always given. Where it is, it says once, few, many or a class for expanded clones.

.	.	TRBJ1-2	TRBV19	CASSETATRYGYTF	TGTGCCAGTTCAGAGACAGCTACCCGCTATGGCTACACCTTC
TRBD1	.	TRBJ2-5	TRBV6-5	CASRLPGQGTQYF	TGTGCCAGCAGGCTACCGGGACAGGGGACCCAGTACTTC
TRBD2	.	TRBJ2-3	TRBV12-5	CASVPGLAGGFSTDTQYF	TGTGCTAGTGTCCCGGGACTAGCGGGGGGCTTCTCCACAGATACGCAGTATTTT
TRBD1	.	TRBJ1-1	TRBV5-4	CASSSPTGQNTEAFF	TGTGCCAGCAGCTCTCCGACAGGGCAGAACACTGAAGCTTTCTTT
.	.	TRBJ1-2	TRBV19	CASSISQGDLGGYTF	TGTGCCAGTAGTATTTCCCAAGGAGACCTCGGAGGCTACACCTTC
TRBD1	.	TRBJ1-5	TRBV15	CATSSGTDQPQHF	TGTGCCACCAGCAGCGGGACAGATCAGCCCCAGCATTTT
.	.	TRBJ1-1	TRBV27	CASSFWGTNTEAFF	TGTGCCAGCAGTTTCTGGGGCACGAACACTGAAGCTTTCTTT
.	.	TRBJ1-6	TRBV14	CASSQVLGTPLHF	TGTGCCAGCAGCCAAGTTTTGGGCACCCCCCTCCACTTT
TRBD1	.	TRBJ1-6	TRBV5-4	CASSLGQAGVYGAYNSPLHF	TGTGCCAGCAGCTTAGGACAGGCTGGAGTTTATGGGGCCTATAATTCACCCCTCCACTTT
.	.	TRBJ2-2	TRBV5-6	CASRKEGVGTGELFF	TGTGCCAGCAGAAAAGAAGGGGTAGGGACCGGGGAGCTGTTTTTT
.	few	TRBJ1-5	TRBV5-8	CASSLGVYSNQPQHF	TGTGCCAGCAGCTTAGGGGTCTATAGCAATCAGCCCCAGCATTTT
TRBD1	.	TRBJ2-7	TRBV6-5	CASGLQGFNEQYF	TGTGCCAGCGGATTACAGGGGTTCAACGAGCAGTACTTC
TRBD1	.	TRBJ2-1	TRBV18	CASSPPGTGYNEQFF	TGTGCCAGCTCACCTCCCGGGACAGGATACAATGAGCAGTTCTTC
TRBD1	.	TRBJ1-3	TRBV6-6	CASSSRDRATNTIYF	TGTGCCAGCAGTAGCCGGGACAGGGCGACAAACACCATATATTTT
.	.	TRBJ1-6	TRBV6-5	CASKGGNSPLHF	TGTGCCAGCAAGGGCGGGAATTCACCCCTCCACTTT
TRBD1	.	TRBJ2-3	TRBV27	CASSPGTVVTDTQYF	TGTGCCAGCAGTCCCGGGACAGTAGTCACAGATACGCAGTATTTT
.	.	TRBJ2-7	TRBV7-9	CASSLIQGTLDEQYF	TGTGCCAGCAGCTTAATTCAGGGTACTCTGGACGAGCAGTACTTC
.	once	TRBJ2-7	TRBV6-4	CASSVFGHGSYEQYF	TGTGCCAGCAGTGTTTTTGGACACGGCTCCTACGAGCAGTACTTC
.	.	TRBJ1-1	TRBV6-5	CASSYSSGAFF	TGTGCCAGCAGTTACTCGAGCGGAGCTTTCTTT
TRBD2	few	TRBJ2-1	TRBV2	CASSDPLLERGGGEQFF	TGTGCCAGCAGTGATCCTCTTTTGGAGCGGGGGGGAGGTGAGCAGTTCTTC
TRBD2	.	TRBJ2-1	TRBV11-2	CASSTLAGGNEQFF	TGTGCCAGCAGCACCCTTGCGGGGGGCAATGAGCAGTTCTTC
TRBD1	.	TRBJ1-2	TRBV28	CASKTGKVTNGYTF	TGTGCCAGCAAGACAGGGAAGGTAACTAATGGCTACACCTTC
.	once	TRBJ1-1	TRBV7-9	CASSSSGGGSSEAFF	TGTGCCAGCAGCTCGTCCGGGGGGGGCTCATCTGAAGCTTTCTTT
.	.	TRBJ2-3	TRBV5-1	CASSLGGSSTDTQYF	TGCGCCAGCAGCTTGGGAGGGTCGAGCACAGATACGCAGTATTTT
.	few	TRBJ2-2	TRBV18	CASSPAREVTGELFF	TGTGCCAGCTCACCGGCCAGGGAGGTCACCGGGGAGCTGTTTTTT